This TCR beta chain is drawn from a study of T cells in localized non-small cell lung cancer. Sequenced by immunoSEQ multiplex PCR; TCRdb stores in-frame clones only, minus some. The profile shows 30,000 or so clones, about 89% of them singletons. The CDR3 length is 17 residues. After removal of 1 base from V and 3 bases from J, the junction contained 9 bases not matched to a gene. Germline lookup yields CDR1 SGHNT and CDR2 YYREEE (reference sequence). Regarding this clone: The antigen is not known.

Study results and limitations: Uninvolved adjacent lung showed the highest T cell clonality, exceeding tumor. Paired adjacent lung recovered a median roughly 60 of the top 100 tumor clones.

The V call is TRBV5-4, the J call TRBJ1-3; 8 bases line up with TRBD1. Sequenced material: peripheral blood, taken before any cancer treatment. This sequence was found in a woman aged 40-75 years with stage I lung adenocarcinoma. The CDR3, as DNA: TGTGCCAGCAGCTTGAGTCTGACAGGGGCCCTTGGAAACACCATATATTTT. Translation gives CASSLSLTGALGNTIYF.